These T cell receptor beta chains were read from a single sample in a study of vaccination effects on CD4 cells after COVID-19. Here immunoSEQ multiplex PCR was the method, and the copy in TCRdb shows in-frame clones only, minus some. Of tens of thousands of clones listed, approximately 74% are singletons. These TCRs' antigens remain unknown. The material was CD4+ T cells from PBMCs cultured with HCoV-NL63 spike peptides, obtained before COVID-19 vaccination. The receptors shown here come from a human donor who received a COVID-19 vaccine. CDR3s include the opening cysteine and the closing phenylalanine or tryptophan. A D gene is named only where the DNA matches it firmly. Size is omitted from some rows. Given values are once, few, many or a class for expanded clones.

few	TRBV5-3	-	CARSGTGNTEAFF
-	TRBV5-6	-	CASSLGGVGYGYTF
-	TRBV5-5	-	CASSFVSISNGYTF
-	TRBV12-5	-	CASGLVPDGSLRADTQYF
-	TRBV7-3	-	CASKGQLNTEAFF
-	TRBV5-1	TRBD1	CASSLNPVQGAGEKLFF
-	TRBV18	-	CASSPYGRGIQETQYF
-	TRBV30	-	CAWTYSQGREPQHF
-	TRBV19	-	CASSKAGRDTEAFF
-	TRBV30	-	CAWMAGLSGNTIYF
-	TRBV13	TRBD2	CASSSAGGPTDTQYF
-	TRBV6-5	-	CASSYSPGVTEAFF
-	TRBV6-4	TRBD2	CASSKLAGGRNEQFF
-	TRBV7-2	TRBD2	CASSTEVAGVSTDTQYF
-	TRBV3-1/TRBV3-2	-	CASSQDLGGGGETQYF
few	TRBV18	-	CASSPTVKRAFF
-	TRBV2	-	CASSEVYWQSTDTQYF
-	TRBV19	TRBD1	CASGTGSSPLHF
-	TRBV15	-	CATSRYRDSVYNSPLHF
-	TRBV3-1/TRBV3-2	-	CASSQVMDTQYF
-	TRBV7-2	-	CASSFYPRGTEAFF
once	TRBV7-2	-	CASSLAHRGFSSYNSPLHF
-	TRBV6-4	TRBD1	CASSEQGFTGELFF
-	TRBV19	-	CASSGVRTDTQYF
-	TRBV5-8	TRBD1	CASSFGQGSFTDTQYF
-	TRBV5-1	-	CASSHNTGTETQYF
-	TRBV5-1	TRBD2	CASRSGGAVQETQYF
-	TRBV9	-	CASSGRGVNQPQHF
once	TRBV2	-	CASRQVLDEAFF
-	TRBV11-2	TRBD2	CASRLTSGGAGGELFF
few	TRBV2	-	CASSSRGWDQPQHF
once	TRBV7-2	-	CASGPPRGNTGELFF
-	TRBV30	TRBD1	CAWSFGQGVGETQYF
-	TRBV19	TRBD2	CASKTSGGASYNEQFF
few	TRBV28	-	CASRQVPSNQPQHF
-	TRBV5-1	TRBD2	CASSPGLAGTTGELFF
few	TRBV7-8	TRBD1	CASSQTGTGNSPLHF
-	TRBV4-3	TRBD1	CASSQNRGTTDTQYF
few	TRBV28	TRBD1	CASSLFNRGTAFF
once	TRBV7-8	TRBD1	CASSLVAGTVNQPQHF
-	TRBV14	-	CASSQEVFHTEAFF
-	TRBV5-1	-	CASSGWLSGYSTDTQYF
-	TRBV7-3	-	CASSPDGNYGYTF
-	TRBV7-2	TRBD1	CASRNRGTANTGELFF
-	TRBV28	-	CASSFGRDYGYTF
-	TRBV4-3	TRBD1	CASSHLDRDKNYGYTF
few	TRBV19	TRBD2	CASSIYFAERGAEPYNEQFF
-	TRBV29-1	-	CSVEVVGVGYTF
-	TRBV19	-	CASRRTGTSTDTQYF
once	TRBV6-2/TRBV6-3	TRBD1	CASSPSFGQGAPISNQPQHF
-	TRBV2	TRBD1	CASILDRFDSPLHF
-	TRBV15	-	CATTRELNYGYTF
-	TRBV4-3	-	CASSQDRGQPPQYF
-	TRBV9	-	CASSVVPKSETQYF
-	TRBV18	-	CASSPGGGRTEAFF